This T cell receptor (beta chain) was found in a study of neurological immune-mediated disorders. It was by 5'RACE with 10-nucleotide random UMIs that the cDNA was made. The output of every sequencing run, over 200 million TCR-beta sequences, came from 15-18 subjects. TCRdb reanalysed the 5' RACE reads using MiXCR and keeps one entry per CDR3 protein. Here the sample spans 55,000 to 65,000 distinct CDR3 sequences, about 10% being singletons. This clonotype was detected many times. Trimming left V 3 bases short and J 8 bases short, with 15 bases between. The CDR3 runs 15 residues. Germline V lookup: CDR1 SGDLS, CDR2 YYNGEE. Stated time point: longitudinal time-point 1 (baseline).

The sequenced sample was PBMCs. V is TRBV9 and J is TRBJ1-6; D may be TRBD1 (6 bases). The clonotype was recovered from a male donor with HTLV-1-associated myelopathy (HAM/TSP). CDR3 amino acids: CASSGSTGGDSPLHF. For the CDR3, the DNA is TGTGCCAGCAGCGGATCGACAGGAGGGGATTCACCCCTCCACTTT.